This T cell receptor (beta chain) stems from a study of T cells in women clearing cervical HPV infection. The wider study: Controls' single incident HPV16 infection cleared within 12 months without precancer. Study results and limitations: It is unknown whether associations predate infection; no effector/memory or HPV-specific sorting.

In germline, CDR1 is DFQATT, CDR2 SNEGSKA (reference sequence). The CDR3 length is 16 residues. V was pared by 5 bases and J by 1 base, with 4 bases of the junction left unmatched. Each participant carried one incident cervical HPV16 infection only. Cervical HPV DNA detected by MY09/MY11 PCR, typed by dot-blot. Data came from immunoSEQ multiplex PCR; TCRdb stores just in-frame clones and leaves some out. This sample contains about 48,000 clones. Note on this clone: The target antigen is unknown. The read is 3 residues too short to cover the CDR3 end, so that end is filled in from the germline J gene.

The TCR sequence derives from a woman between 18 and 70 years old with a cervical HPV16 infection that either progressed to CIN3+ or cleared (not recorded which). The sample was blood buffy coat. The chain recombines TRBV20-1 with TRBJ2-1; TRBD2 agrees at 14 bases. Partial CDR3 DNA: TGCAGTGCTTCGGGACTAGCGGGAGCATCCTACAATGAG. It specifies CSASGLAGASYNE. The entire CDR3 protein is CSASGLAGASYNEQFF.